The clone carrying this TCR beta chain was seen repeatedly, ten times or more. This CDR3 region has 14 residues. Germline V gene data show CDR1 as MNHGY and CDR2 as SVAAGI. V gave up 4 bases and J gave up 5 bases, with 11 bases separating them. Time point described: newly diagnosed GD, antithyroid drugs for less than 3 months. From PBMCs, RNA was extracted and then used to make the TCR library. Building the TCR beta libraries relied on iRepertoire HTBI primers, and CDR3 regions underwent Arm-PCR. One entry per CDR3 protein results from TCRdb running MiXCR on the multiplex PCR reads. Counted here are 400,000 to 550,000 distinct CDR3 sequences, 15% occurring once; the ten biggest clones make up 16%. These data are taken from a study of regulatory T cells in long-lasting Graves disease. In addition, the sample was reused for a study of T cells in Graves' hyperthyroidism and ophthalmopathy.

The chain recombines TRBV6-9 with TRBJ2-2; D possibly corresponds to TRBD2 (6 bases). The sequence was obtained from a woman in her thirties with Graves disease. This sample comprised peripheral blood mononuclear cells (PBMCs), obtained at new diagnosis, from a patient treated with antithyroid drugs. CDR3 nucleotides: TGTGCCAGCAGTTTGGGTGCGGGGACCGGGGAGCTGTTTTTT. Translating gives CASSLGAGTGELFF.